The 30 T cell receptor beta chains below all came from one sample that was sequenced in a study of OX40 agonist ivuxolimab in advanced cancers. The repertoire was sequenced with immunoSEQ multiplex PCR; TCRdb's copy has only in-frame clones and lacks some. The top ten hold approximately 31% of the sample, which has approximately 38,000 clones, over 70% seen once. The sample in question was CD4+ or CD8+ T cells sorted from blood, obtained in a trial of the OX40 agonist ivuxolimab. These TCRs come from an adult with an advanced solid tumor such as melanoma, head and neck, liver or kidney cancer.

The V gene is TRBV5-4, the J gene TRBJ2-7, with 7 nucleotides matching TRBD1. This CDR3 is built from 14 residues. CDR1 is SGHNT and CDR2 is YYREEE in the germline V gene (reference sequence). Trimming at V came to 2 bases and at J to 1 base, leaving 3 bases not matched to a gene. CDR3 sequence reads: CASSLAGGSYEQYF. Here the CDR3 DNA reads TGTGCCAGCAGCTTAGCAGGGGGATCCTACGAGCAGTACTTC.

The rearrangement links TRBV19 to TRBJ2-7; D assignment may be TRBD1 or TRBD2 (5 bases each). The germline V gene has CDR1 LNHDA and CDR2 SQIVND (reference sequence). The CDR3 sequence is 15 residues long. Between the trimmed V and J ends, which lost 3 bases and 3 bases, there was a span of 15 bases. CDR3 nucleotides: TGTGCCAGTAGTATGTTCGGGACGGATTACTACGAGCAGTACTTC. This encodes CASSMFGTDYYEQYF.

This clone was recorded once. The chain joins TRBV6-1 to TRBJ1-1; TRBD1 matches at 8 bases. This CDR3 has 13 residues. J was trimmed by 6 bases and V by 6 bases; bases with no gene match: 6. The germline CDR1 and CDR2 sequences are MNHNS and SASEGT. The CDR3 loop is CASRTGGFAEAFF. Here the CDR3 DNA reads TGTGCCAGCAGAACAGGGGGGTTCGCTGAAGCTTTCTTT.

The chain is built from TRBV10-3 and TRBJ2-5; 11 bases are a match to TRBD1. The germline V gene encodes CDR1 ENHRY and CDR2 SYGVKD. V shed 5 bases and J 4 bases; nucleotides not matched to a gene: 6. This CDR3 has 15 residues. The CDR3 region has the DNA TGTGCCATCAGTAAAACCGGGACAGGGGGAGAGACCCAGTACTTC. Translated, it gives CAISKTGTGGETQYF.

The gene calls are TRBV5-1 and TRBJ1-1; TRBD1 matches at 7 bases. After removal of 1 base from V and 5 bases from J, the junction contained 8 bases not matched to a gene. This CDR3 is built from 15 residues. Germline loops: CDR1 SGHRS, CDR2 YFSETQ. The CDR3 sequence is CASSLQGVAGTEAFF. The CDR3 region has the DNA TGCGCCAGCAGCTTGCAGGGGGTGGCGGGAACTGAAGCTTTCTTT. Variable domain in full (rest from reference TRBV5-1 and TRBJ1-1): KAGVTQTPRYLIKTRGQQVTLSCSPISGHRSVSWYQQTPGQGLQFLFEYFSETQRNKGNFPGRFSGRQFSNSRSEMNVSTLELGDSALYLCASSLQGVAGTEAFFGQGTRLTVV.

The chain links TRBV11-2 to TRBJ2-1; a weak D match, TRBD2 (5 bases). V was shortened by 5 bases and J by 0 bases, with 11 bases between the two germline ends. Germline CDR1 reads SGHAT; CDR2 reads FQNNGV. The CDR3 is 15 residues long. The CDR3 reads CASSGAAYSYNEQFF. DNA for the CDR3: TGTGCCAGCAGCGGAGCGGCGTACTCCTACAATGAGCAGTTCTTC. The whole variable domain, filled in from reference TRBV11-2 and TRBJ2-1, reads EAGVAQSPRYKIIEKRQSVAFWCNPISGHATLYWYQQILGQGPKLLIQFQNNGVVDDSQLPKDRFSAERLKGVDSTLKIQPAKLEDSAVYLCASSGAAYSYNEQFFGPGTRLTVL.

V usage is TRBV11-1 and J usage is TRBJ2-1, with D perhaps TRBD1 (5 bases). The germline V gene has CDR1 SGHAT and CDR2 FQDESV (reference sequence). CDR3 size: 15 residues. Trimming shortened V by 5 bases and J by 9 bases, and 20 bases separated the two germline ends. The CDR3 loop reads CASSISQGQGVEQFF. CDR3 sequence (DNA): TGTGCCAGCAGCATCAGTCAGGGCCAAGGCGTTGAGCAGTTCTTC.

In nucleotides, the CDR3 is TGCGCCAGCAGCTTGACCAGCGGATCCTACGAGCAGTACTTC. Encoded protein: CASSLTSGSYEQYF. The gene calls are TRBV5-1 and TRBJ2-7; perhaps TRBD2 as D (5 bases). CDR3 length: 14 amino acids. V lost 1 base to trimming and J lost 1 base, with 9 bases between them. Per the germline V gene, CDR1 is SGHRS and CDR2 is YFSETQ.

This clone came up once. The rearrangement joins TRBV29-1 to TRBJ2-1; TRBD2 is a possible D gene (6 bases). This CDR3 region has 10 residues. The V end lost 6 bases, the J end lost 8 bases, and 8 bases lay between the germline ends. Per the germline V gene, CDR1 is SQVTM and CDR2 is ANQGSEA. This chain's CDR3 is CSVGGHEQFF. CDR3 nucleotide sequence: TGCAGCGTCGGAGGGCATGAGCAGTTCTTC.

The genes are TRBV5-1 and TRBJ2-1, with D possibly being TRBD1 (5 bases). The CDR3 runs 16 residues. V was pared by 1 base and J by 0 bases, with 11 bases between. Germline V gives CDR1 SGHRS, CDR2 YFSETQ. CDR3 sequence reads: CASSLYQGNSYNEQFF. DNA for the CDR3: TGCGCCAGCAGCTTGTACCAGGGAAACTCCTACAATGAGCAGTTCTTC.

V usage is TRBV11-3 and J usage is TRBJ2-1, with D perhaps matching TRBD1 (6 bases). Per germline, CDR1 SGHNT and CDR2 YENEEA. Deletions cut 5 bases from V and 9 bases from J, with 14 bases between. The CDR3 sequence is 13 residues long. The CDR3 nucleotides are TGTGCCAGCAGCCCACACAGGGAGAGTGAGCAGTTCTTC. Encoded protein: CASSPHRESEQFF.

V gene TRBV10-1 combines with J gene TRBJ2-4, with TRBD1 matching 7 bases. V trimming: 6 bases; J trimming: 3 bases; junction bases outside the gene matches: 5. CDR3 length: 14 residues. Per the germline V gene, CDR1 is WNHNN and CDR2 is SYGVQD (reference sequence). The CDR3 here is CASSEGQRKNIQYF. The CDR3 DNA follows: TGCGCCAGCAGCGAGGGACAGCGCAAAAACATTCAGTACTTC.

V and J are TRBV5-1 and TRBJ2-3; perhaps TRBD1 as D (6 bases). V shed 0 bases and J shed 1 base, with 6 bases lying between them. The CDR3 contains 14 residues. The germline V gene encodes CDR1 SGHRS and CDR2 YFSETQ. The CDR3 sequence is CASSLDRGTDTQYF. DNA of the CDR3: TGCGCCAGCAGCTTGGACAGGGGCACAGATACGCAGTATTTT.

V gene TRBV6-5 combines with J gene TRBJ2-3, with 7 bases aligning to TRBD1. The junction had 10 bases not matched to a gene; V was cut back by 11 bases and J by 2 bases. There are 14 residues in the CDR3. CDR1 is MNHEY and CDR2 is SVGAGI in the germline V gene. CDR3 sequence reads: CAAHGTAHTDTQYF. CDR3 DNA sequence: TGTGCCGCCCATGGGACAGCACACACAGATACGCAGTATTTT.

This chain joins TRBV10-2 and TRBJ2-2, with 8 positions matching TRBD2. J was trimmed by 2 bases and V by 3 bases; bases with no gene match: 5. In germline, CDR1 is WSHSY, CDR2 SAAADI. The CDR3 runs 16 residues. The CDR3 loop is CASSDYGRGNTGELFF. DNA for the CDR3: TGCGCCAGCAGTGATTACGGGAGGGGAAACACCGGGGAGCTGTTTTTT.

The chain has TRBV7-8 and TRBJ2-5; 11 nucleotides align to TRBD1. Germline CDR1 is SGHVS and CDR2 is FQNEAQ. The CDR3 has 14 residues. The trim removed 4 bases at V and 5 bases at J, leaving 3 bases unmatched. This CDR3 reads CASSWDRGRETQYF. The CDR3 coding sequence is TGTGCCAGCAGCTGGGACAGGGGGAGGGAGACCCAGTACTTC. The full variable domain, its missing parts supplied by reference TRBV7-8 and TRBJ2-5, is GAGVSQSPRYKVAKRGQDVALRCDPISGHVSLFWYQQALGQGPEFLTYFQNEAQLDKSGLPSDRFFAERPEGSVSTLKIQRTQQEDSAVYLCASSWDRGRETQYFGPGTRLLVL.

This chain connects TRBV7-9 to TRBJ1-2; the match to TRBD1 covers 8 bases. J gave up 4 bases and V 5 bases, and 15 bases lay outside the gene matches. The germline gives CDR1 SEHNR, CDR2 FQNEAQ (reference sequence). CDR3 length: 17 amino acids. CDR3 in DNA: TGTGCCAGCAGCGTTCTTGGCCTCCGGGGACAGGCCTATGGCTACACCTTC. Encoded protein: CASSVLGLRGQAYGYTF.

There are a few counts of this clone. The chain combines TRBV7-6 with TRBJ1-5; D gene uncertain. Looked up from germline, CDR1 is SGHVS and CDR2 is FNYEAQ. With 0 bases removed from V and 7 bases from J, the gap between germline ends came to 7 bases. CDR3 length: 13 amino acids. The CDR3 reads CASSLARGQPQHF. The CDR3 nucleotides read TGTGCCAGCAGCTTAGCGCGAGGACAGCCCCAGCATTTT.

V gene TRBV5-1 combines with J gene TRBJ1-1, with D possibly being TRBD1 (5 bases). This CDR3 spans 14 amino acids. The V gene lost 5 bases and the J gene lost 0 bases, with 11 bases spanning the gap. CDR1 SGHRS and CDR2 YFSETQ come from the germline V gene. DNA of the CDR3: TGCGCCAGCAGTACAGGTGGCATGAACACTGAAGCTTTCTTT. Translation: CASSTGGMNTEAFF.

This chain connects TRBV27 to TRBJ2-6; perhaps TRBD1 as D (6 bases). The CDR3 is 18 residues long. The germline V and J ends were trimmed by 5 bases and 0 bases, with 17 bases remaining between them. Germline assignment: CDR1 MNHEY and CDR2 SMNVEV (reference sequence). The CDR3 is CASSTRQVAGSGANVLTF. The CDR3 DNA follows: TGTGCCAGCAGTACACGACAGGTGGCTGGCTCTGGGGCCAACGTCCTGACTTTC.

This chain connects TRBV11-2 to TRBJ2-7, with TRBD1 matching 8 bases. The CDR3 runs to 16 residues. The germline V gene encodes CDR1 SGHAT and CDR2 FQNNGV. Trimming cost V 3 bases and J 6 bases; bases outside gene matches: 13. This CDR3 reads CASSLRQDRDDREQYF. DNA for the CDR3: TGTGCCAGCAGCTTGAGGCAGGACAGGGATGACCGCGAGCAGTACTTC.

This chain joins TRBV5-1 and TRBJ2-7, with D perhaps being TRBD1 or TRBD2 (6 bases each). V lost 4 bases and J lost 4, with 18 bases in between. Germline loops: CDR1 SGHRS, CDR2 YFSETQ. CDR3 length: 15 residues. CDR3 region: CASSPAVGGIYEQYF. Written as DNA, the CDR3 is TGCGCCAGCAGCCCGGCCGTGGGGGGCATATACGAGCAGTACTTC.

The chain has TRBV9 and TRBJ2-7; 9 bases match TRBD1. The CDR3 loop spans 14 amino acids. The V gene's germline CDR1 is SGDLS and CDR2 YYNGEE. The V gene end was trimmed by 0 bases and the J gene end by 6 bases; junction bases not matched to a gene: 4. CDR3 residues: CASSVEGQGGEQYF. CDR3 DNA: TGTGCCAGCAGCGTAGAGGGACAGGGTGGCGAGCAGTACTTC. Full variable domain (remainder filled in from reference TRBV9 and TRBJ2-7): DSGVTQTPKHLITATGQRVTLRCSPRSGDLSVYWYQQSLDQGLQFLIQYYNGEERAKGNILERFSAQQFPDLHSELNLSSLELGDSALYFCASSVEGQGGEQYFGPGTRLTVT.

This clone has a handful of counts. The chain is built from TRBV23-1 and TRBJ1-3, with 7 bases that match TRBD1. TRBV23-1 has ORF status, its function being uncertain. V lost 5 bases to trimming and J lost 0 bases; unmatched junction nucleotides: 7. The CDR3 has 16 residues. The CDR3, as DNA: TGCGCCAGCAGTGGAACGGGACAGCCCTCTGGAAACACCATATATTTT. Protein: CASSGTGQPSGNTIYF.

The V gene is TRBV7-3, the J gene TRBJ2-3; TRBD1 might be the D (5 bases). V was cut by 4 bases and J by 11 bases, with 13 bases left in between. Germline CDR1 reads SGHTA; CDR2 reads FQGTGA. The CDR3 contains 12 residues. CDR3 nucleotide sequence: TGTGCCAGCAGCTCAAATGGTGACAGGCAGTATTTT. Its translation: CASSSNGDRQYF.

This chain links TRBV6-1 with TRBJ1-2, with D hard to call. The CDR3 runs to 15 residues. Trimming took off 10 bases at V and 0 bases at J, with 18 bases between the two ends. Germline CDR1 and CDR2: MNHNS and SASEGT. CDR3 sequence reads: CAIPKPLSPNYGYTF. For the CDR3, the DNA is TGTGCCATTCCAAAACCTCTATCGCCTAACTATGGCTACACCTTC.

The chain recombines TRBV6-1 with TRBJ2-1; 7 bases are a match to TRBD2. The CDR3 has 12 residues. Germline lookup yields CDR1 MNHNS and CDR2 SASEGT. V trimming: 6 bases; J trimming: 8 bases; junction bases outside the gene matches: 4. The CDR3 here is CASRPAGDEQFF. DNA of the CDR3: TGTGCCAGCAGGCCGGCGGGGGATGAGCAGTTCTTC.

This CDR3 reads CASSAGTSYTGELFF. In DNA, the CDR3 is TGTGCCAGCAGCGCCGGGACTAGCTACACCGGGGAGCTGTTTTTT. The chain has TRBV9 and TRBJ2-2, with TRBD2 identical over 9 bases. The junction had 3 bases not matched to a gene; V was cut back by 3 bases and J by 3 bases. Looked up from germline, CDR1 is SGDLS and CDR2 is YYNGEE. The CDR3 runs to 15 residues.

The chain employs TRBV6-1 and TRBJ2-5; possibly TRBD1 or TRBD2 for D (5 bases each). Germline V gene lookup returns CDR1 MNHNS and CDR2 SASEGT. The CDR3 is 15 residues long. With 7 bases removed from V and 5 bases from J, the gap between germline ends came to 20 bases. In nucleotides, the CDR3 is TGTGCCAGCATCGCCAGGGCGGGTAGACAGGAGACCCAGTACTTC. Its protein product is CASIARAGRQETQYF.

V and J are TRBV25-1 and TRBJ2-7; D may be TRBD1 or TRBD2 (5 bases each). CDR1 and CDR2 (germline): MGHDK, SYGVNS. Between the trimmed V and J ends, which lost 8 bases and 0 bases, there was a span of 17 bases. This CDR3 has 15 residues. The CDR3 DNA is TGTGCCAGCGTCGAGGGACGGACCATCTCCTACGAGCAGTACTTC. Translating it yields CASVEGRTISYEQYF.